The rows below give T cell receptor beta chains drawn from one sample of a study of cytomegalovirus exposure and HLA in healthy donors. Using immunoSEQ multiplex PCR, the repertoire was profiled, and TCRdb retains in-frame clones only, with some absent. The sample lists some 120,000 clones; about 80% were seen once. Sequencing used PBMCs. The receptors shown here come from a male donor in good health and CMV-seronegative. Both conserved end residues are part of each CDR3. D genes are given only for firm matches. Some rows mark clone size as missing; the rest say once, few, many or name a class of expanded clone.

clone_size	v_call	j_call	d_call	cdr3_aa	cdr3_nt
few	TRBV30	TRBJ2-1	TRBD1	CAGRDRGYNEQFF	TGTGCCGGCCGGGACAGGGGCTACAATGAGCAGTTCTTC
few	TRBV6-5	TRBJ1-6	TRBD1	CASRSDRANSPLHF	TGTGCCAGCAGGTCGGACAGGGCTAATTCACCCCTCCACTTT
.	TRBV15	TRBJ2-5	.	CATSRDPGEGQYF	TGTGCCACCAGCAGAGATCCGGGAGAGGGCCAGTACTTC
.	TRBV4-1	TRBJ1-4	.	CASSNENEKLFF	TGCGCCAGCAGCAACGAGAATGAAAAACTGTTTTTT
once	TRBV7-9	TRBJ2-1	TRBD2	CASSLVASGKYNEQFF	TGTGCCAGCAGCTTAGTAGCTAGCGGTAAATACAATGAGCAGTTCTTC
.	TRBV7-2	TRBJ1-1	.	CASSPRRNTEAFF	TGTGCCAGCAGCCCCCGGAGGAACACTGAAGCTTTCTTT
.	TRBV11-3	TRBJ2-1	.	CASSLAGIPGNEQFF	TGTGCCAGCAGCTTAGCCGGGATCCCGGGGAATGAGCAGTTCTTC
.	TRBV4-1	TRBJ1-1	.	CASSQATGTTEAFF	TGCGCCAGCAGCCAAGCCACAGGGACCACTGAAGCTTTCTTT
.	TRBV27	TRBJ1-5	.	CASSEGQGRVEPQHF	TGTGCCAGCAGTGAGGGGCAGGGGCGAGTTGAGCCCCAGCATTTT
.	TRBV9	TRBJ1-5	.	CASSAGGRFSNQPQHF	TGTGCCAGCAGCGCCGGAGGACGGTTTAGCAATCAGCCCCAGCATTTT
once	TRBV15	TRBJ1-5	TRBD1	CATSRGWTGNDQPQHF	TGTGCCACCAGCAGAGGATGGACAGGGAACGATCAGCCCCAGCATTTT
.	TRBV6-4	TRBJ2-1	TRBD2	CASSDSGTSGDEQFF	TGTGCCAGCAGTGACTCGGGGACTAGCGGCGATGAGCAGTTCTTC
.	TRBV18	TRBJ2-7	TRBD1	CASSPPGQGAYEQYF	TGTGCCAGCTCACCACCGGGACAGGGGGCTTACGAGCAGTACTTC
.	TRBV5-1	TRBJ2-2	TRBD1	CASSRDSLHTGELFF	TGCGCCAGCAGCAGGGACAGCCTCCACACCGGGGAGCTGTTTTTT
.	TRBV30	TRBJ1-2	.	CAWSKGHSGVGYTF	TGTGCCTGGAGTAAAGGACACTCAGGCGTGGGCTACACCTTC
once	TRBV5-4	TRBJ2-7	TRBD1	CASSFYRGRFSYEQYF	TGTGCCAGCAGCTTTTACAGGGGGCGTTTCTCCTACGAGCAGTACTTC
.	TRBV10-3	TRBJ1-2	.	CAISESPSRYGYTF	TGTGCCATCAGTGAGTCGCCTTCGAGGTATGGCTACACCTTC
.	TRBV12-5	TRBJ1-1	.	CASGLAMGDKLEAFF	TGTGCTAGTGGTTTGGCAATGGGGGACAAACTTGAAGCTTTCTTT
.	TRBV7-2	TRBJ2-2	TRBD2	CASSTTTSRNSLFAGELFF	TGTGCCAGCAGCACAACGACTAGCCGAAACAGCCTTTTTGCAGGGGAGCTGTTTTTT
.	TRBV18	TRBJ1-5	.	CASSPNQGRDQPQHF	TGTGCCAGCTCACCAAATCAGGGCCGGGATCAGCCCCAGCATTTT
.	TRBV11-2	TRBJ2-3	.	CASSFFNRAQYF	TGTGCCAGCAGCTTCTTTAACAGGGCGCAGTATTTT
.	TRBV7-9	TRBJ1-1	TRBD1	CASSLHNRGPVEAFF	TGTGCCAGCAGCTTACATAACAGGGGGCCGGTGGAAGCTTTCTTT
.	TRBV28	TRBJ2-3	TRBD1	CASTTGGVGTQYF	TGTGCCAGCACGACAGGGGGCGTGGGTACGCAGTATTTT
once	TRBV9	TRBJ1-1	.	CASSVSQGEAFF	TGTGCCAGCAGCGTTTCCCAGGGGGAAGCTTTCTTT
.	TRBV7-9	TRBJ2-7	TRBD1	CASSQDRDYEQYF	TGTGCCAGCAGCCAGGACAGGGACTACGAGCAGTACTTC
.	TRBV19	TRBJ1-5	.	CASSIVVGQPQHF	TGTGCCAGTAGTATAGTAGTTGGTCAGCCCCAGCATTTT
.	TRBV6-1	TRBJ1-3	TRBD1	CAGQALFGNTIYF	TGTGCCGGACAGGCGTTGTTTGGAAACACCATATATTTT
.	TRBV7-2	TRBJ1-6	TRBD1	CASSSGTAYSPLHF	TGTGCCAGCAGCTCAGGGACAGCCTATTCACCCCTCCACTTT
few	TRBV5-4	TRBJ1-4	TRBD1	CASSDRDRGGKLFF	TGTGCCAGCAGCGACCGGGACAGGGGCGGAAAACTGTTTTTT
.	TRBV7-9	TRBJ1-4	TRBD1	CASSHPGTEEKLFF	TGTGCCAGCAGCCACCCGGGGACAGAGGAAAAACTGTTTTTT
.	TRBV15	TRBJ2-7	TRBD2	CAAGTSGSLSEQYF	TGTGCCGCTGGGACTAGCGGGAGTCTAAGCGAGCAGTACTTC
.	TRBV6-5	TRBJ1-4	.	CASSATQSEKLFF	TGTGCCAGCAGTGCGACACAGAGTGAAAAACTGTTTTTT
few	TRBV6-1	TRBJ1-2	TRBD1	CASSQRTGNGYTF	TGTGCCAGCAGTCAACGGACAGGGAATGGCTACACCTTC
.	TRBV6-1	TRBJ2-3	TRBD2	CASSEATGGPDTQYF	TGTGCCAGCAGTGAAGCGACGGGAGGGCCAGATACGCAGTATTTT
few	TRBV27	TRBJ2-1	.	CASSFKGDGEQFF	TGTGCCAGCAGTTTCAAGGGAGATGGTGAGCAGTTCTTC
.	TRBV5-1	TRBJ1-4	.	CASSLGTQGEKLFF	TGCGCCAGCAGCCTGGGGACCCAGGGGGAAAAACTGTTTTTT
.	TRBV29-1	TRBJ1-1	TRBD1	CSVYGQGRAEAFF	TGCAGCGTCTACGGACAGGGACGTGCTGAAGCTTTCTTT
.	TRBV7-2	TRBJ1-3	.	CASRRTDSGNTIYF	TGTGCCAGCAGACGGACTGACTCTGGAAACACCATATATTTT
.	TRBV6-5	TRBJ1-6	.	CASSSGGGYNSPLHF	TGTGCCAGCAGTTCGGGGGGTGGTTATAATTCACCCCTCCACTTT
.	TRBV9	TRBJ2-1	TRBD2	CASSAKLAGRNNEQFF	TGTGCCAGCAGCGCGAAACTAGCGGGGCGTAACAATGAGCAGTTCTTC
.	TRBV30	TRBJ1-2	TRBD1	CAWSVGGAGGGYGYTF	TGTGCCTGGAGTGTGGGGGGGGCAGGGGGCGGCTATGGCTACACCTTC
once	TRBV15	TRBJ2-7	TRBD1	CATGTGSKQYF	TGTGCCACCGGGACAGGGTCGAAGCAGTACTTC
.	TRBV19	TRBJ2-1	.	CASSIEDYYNEQFF	TGTGCCAGTAGTATCGAGGACTACTACAATGAGCAGTTCTTC